This TCR beta chain was identified in a study of blood T cell repertoires in COVID-19. The junction had 6 bases not matched to a gene; V was cut back by 6 bases and J by 4 bases. CDR1 is MNHEY and CDR2 is SVGAGI in the germline V gene. CDR3 length: 15 residues. TCRdb's copy holds only in-frame clones and misses some; the assay was immunoSEQ multiplex PCR. Counted here are fewer than 400,000 clones, roughly 90% occurring once; the ten biggest clones make up roughly 5.2%. The TCR was taken from a man between 60 and 75 years old who had recovered from COVID-19. The sequencing sample was made of PBMCs or T cells enriched from blood (not recorded which). The chain links TRBV6-5 to TRBJ1-4; 9 positions agree with TRBD1. CDR3 in amino acids: CASRSGTGINEKLFF. In DNA, the CDR3 is TGTGCCAGCAGATCCGGGACAGGGATTAATGAAAAACTGTTTTTT.